A single sample gave rise to the 17 T cell receptor beta chains below, sequenced in a study of OX40 agonist ivuxolimab in advanced cancers. Clones were sequenced by immunoSEQ multiplex PCR, and TCRdb holds only the in-frame ones, with some missing. The sample records over 80,000 clones, roughly nine tenths being singletons. The material was CD4+ or CD8+ T cells sorted from blood, obtained in a trial of the OX40 agonist ivuxolimab. These receptors came from an adult with an advanced solid tumor such as melanoma, head and neck, liver or kidney cancer.

The V call is TRBV10-3, the J call TRBJ2-1; 7 nucleotides align to TRBD2. CDR3 size: 15 residues. Germline CDR1 is ENHRY and CDR2 is SYGVKD. With V trimmed by 11 bases and J by 8 bases, 18 bases remained unmatched. The CDR3: CAVQRDPTLVDEQFF. CDR3 in DNA: TGTGCCGTTCAGCGGGATCCGACCCTGGTTGATGAGCAGTTCTTC.

This clone occurred a few times. This chain joins TRBV11-3 and TRBJ2-1, with TRBD2 matching over 10 bases. Per the germline V gene, CDR1 is SGHNT and CDR2 is YENEEA. The CDR3 covers 16 residues. The J segment lost 6 bases and the V segment lost 1 base, leaving 6 bases of the junction unmatched. The DNA of the CDR3 is TGTGCCAGCAGCTTAGGGGACAGCGGGGGGGGCAATGAGCAGTTCTTC. This gives the protein CASSLGDSGGGNEQFF.

The chain uses TRBV2 and TRBJ2-7, with a weak D call TRBD2 (6 bases). Trimming cost V 4 bases and J 2 bases, with 9 bases left between them. Germline assignment: CDR1 SNHLY and CDR2 FYNNEI. The length of the CDR3 is 13 residues. The CDR3 region has the DNA TGTGCCAGCAGTGTGGAGGGAGCCTACGAGCAGTACTTC. As protein: CASSVEGAYEQYF. Supplemented by reference TRBV2 and TRBJ2-7, the full variable domain reads EPEVTQTPSHQVTQMGQEVILRCVPISNHLYFYWYRQILGQKVEFLVSFYNNEISEKSEIFDDQFSVERPDGSNFTLKIRSTKLEDSAMYFCASSVEGAYEQYFGPGTRLTVT.

The chain joins TRBV18 to TRBJ2-3, with D possibly matching TRBD1 (6 bases). This CDR3 comprises 14 residues. The ends were cut back, 5 bases at V and 6 bases at J, with 15 bases in the middle. CDR1 KGHSH and CDR2 LQKENI come from the germline V gene. The CDR3 DNA is TGTGCCAGCTCATCGAATCAGGGGTCCGATACGCAGTATTTT. It specifies CASSSNQGSDTQYF.

V is TRBV7-9 and J is TRBJ2-2; perhaps TRBD2 as D (6 bases). Trimming cost V 6 bases and J 6 bases, with 11 bases left between them. This CDR3 is built from 13 residues. Germline CDR1 and CDR2: SEHNR and FQNEAQ (reference sequence). Written as DNA, the CDR3 is TGTGCCAGCAGTCCCGCGGGGTCCGGGGAGCTGTTTTTT. It encodes CASSPAGSGELFF.

The gene calls are TRBV2 and TRBJ2-3; TRBD1 matches 7 bases. V lost 5 bases, J lost 4 bases, and 9 bases stayed unmatched. This CDR3 comprises 15 residues. The germline CDR1 and CDR2 sequences are SNHLY and FYNNEI. CDR3 region: CASSQDREPADTQYF. The CDR3 DNA sequence: TGTGCCAGCAGTCAAGACAGGGAACCAGCAGATACGCAGTATTTT. Filled out from reference TRBV2 and TRBJ2-3, the complete variable domain reads EPEVTQTPSHQVTQMGQEVILRCVPISNHLYFYWYRQILGQKVEFLVSFYNNEISEKSEIFDDQFSVERPDGSNFTLKIRSTKLEDSAMYFCASSQDREPADTQYFGPGTRLTVL.

The chain is built from TRBV30 and TRBJ1-1; D gene uncertain. V was clipped by 0 bases and J by 1 base, with 9 bases between them. Germline CDR1 and CDR2: GTSNPN and SVGIG (reference sequence). The CDR3 runs to 14 residues. CDR3 sequence (DNA): TGTGCCTGGAGTGTACGGGGTGGGAACACTGAAGCTTTCTTT. As protein: CAWSVRGGNTEAFF.

This clone was observed a single time. The chain couples TRBV7-2 to TRBJ1-1; tentatively, D is TRBD1 (6 bases). The germline V and J ends were trimmed by 2 bases and 8 bases, with 15 bases remaining between them. There are 14 residues in the CDR3. CDR1 is SGHTA, CDR2 FQGNSA, per germline. The CDR3 here is CASSLLVGTREAFF. The CDR3 coding sequence is TGTGCCAGCAGCTTATTGGTAGGGACAAGGGAAGCTTTCTTT.

This clone has just a few counts. The chain links TRBV4-1 to TRBJ1-1; TRBD1 agrees at 8 bases. Germline-derived CDR1 and CDR2 are MGHRA and YSYEKL. This CDR3 region has 15 residues. After removal of 3 bases from V and 6 bases from J, the junction contained 9 bases not matched to a gene. CDR3 nucleotide sequence: TGCGCCAGCAGCCATTCTACAGGGGGGTACCCTGAAGCTTTCTTT. Protein sequence: CASSHSTGGYPEAFF.

In the case of this clone: At one end, the junction sequence differs from germline, possibly due to a read error. V is TRBV5-1 and J is TRBJ1-1, with D tentatively TRBD1 (6 bases). CDR1 is SGHRS and CDR2 is YFSETQ in the germline V gene. This CDR3 is built from 15 residues. The CDR3 nucleotides are TGCGCCAGCAGCTTGGCTATAGGGGGGAACGCTGAAGCTTTCTTT. Amino acids: CASSLAIGGNAEAFF.

The V call is TRBV29-1, the J call TRBJ2-5; 10 positions agree with TRBD1. The end of the DNA aligns better with TRBJ2-7, so the J call may be wrong. The CDR3 has 12 residues. CDR1 is SQVTM, CDR2 ANQGSEA, per germline. CDR3 DNA sequence: TGCAGCGTGGACAGGGGGGGCTACGAGCAGTACTTC. This gives the protein CSVDRGGYEQYF.

This clone was seen a few times. V usage is TRBV11-3 and J usage is TRBJ1-3; D ambiguous. The germline gives CDR1 SGHNT, CDR2 YENEEA. This CDR3 spans 15 amino acids. V was trimmed by 4 bases and J by 1 base, leaving 11 bases between them. As DNA, the CDR3 is TGTGCCAGCAGCTCTACCGGAGTATCTGGAAACACCATATATTTT. Protein sequence: CASSSTGVSGNTIYF.

This clone was seen only once. V gene TRBV7-9 combines with J gene TRBJ2-7, with 11 bases matching TRBD2. Unmatched junction bases numbered 10, after V lost 5 bases and J lost 4 bases. Per germline, CDR1 SEHNR and CDR2 FQNEAQ (reference sequence). The CDR3 sequence is 16 residues long. Here the CDR3 reads CASSQAPTSGDYEQYF. DNA for the CDR3: TGTGCCAGCAGCCAGGCCCCGACTAGCGGGGATTACGAGCAGTACTTC.

The chain is built from TRBV30 and TRBJ1-2; TRBD1 aligns across 7 bases. There are 13 residues in the CDR3. J was trimmed by 5 bases and V by 4 bases; bases with no gene match: 7. Germline-derived CDR1 and CDR2 are GTSNPN and SVGIG (reference sequence). The CDR3 loop reads CAWNIQGDYGYTF. CDR3 nucleotides: TGTGCCTGGAATATTCAGGGGGATTATGGCTACACCTTC.

This chain connects TRBV9 to TRBJ2-1; TRBD1 matches at 12 bases. This CDR3 comprises 14 residues. The germline gives CDR1 SGDLS, CDR2 YYNGEE. V lost 5 bases, J lost 6 bases, and 3 bases stayed unmatched. The CDR3 nucleotides read TGTGCCAGCAGTGGGACAGGGGGCTTCAATGAGCAGTTCTTC. This translates into CASSGTGGFNEQFF. Drawing the rest from reference TRBV9 and TRBJ2-1, the complete variable domain is DSGVTQTPKHLITATGQRVTLRCSPRSGDLSVYWYQQSLDQGLQFLIQYYNGEERAKGNILERFSAQQFPDLHSELNLSSLELGDSALYFCASSGTGGFNEQFFGPGTRLTVL.

The chain uses TRBV7-3 and TRBJ2-1, with 13 bases lining up with TRBD2. The CDR3 covers 16 residues. The germline CDR1 and CDR2 sequences are SGHTA and FQGTGA. Trimming removed 6 bases from V and 10 bases from J; junction bases left unmatched: 12. CDR3 bases: TGTGCCAGCAGTCCCCCCGGGACTAGCGGGACGGGGGAGCAGTTCTTC. This translates into CASSPPGTSGTGEQFF.

This chain links TRBV7-8 with TRBJ2-1; the D is unclear. Germline CDR1 and CDR2: SGHVS and FQNEAQ. The V end was cut by 6 bases, the J end by 0 bases, with 9 bases between. CDR3 size: 14 residues. The CDR3 loop is CASSFSRSYNEQFF. Written as DNA, the CDR3 is TGTGCCAGCAGTTTCAGTCGCTCCTACAATGAGCAGTTCTTC.